The rows below give T cell receptor beta chains drawn from one sample of a study of T cells expressing NK-cell markers. TCRdb re-called the 5' RACE reads and catalogs CDR3 proteins one per entry, DNA excluded. The sample holds roughly 430,000 distinct CDR3 sequences. Sequences were obtained from blood T cells: a sorted CD56 or NKG2C T cell subset, CD4+ or CD8+ T cells, or bulk PBMC T cells (not recorded which). These TCRs come from a woman between 18 and 69 years old in good health. Each CDR3 is given with its conserved first and last residue. Each record gives: V gene, J gene, CDR3 protein.

TRBV18	TRBJ1-2	CASSPESGKAGYTF
TRBV7-8	TRBJ2-1	CASSPTLAGGLNEQFF
TRBV11-2	TRBJ2-4	CASSLRGLAKNIQYF
TRBV4-1	TRBJ2-2	CASSLLTGLTGELFF
TRBV7-3	TRBJ1-5	CASSSDGSNQPQHF
TRBV5-1	TRBJ2-1	CASSLEGNNEQFF
TRBV6-5	TRBJ2-1	CASSYSGGGSYNEQFF
TRBV5-4	TRBJ2-2	CASSGPGRQDYTGELFF
TRBV28	TRBJ2-1	CASSLGGKTYNEQFF
TRBV20-1	TRBJ1-3	CSARESISGNTIYF
TRBV7-3	TRBJ2-4	CASSPGDLAKNIQYF
TRBV11-2	TRBJ2-5	CASSYSTGGTQYF